This T cell receptor (beta chain) is drawn from a study of blood T cell repertoires in COVID-19. Points on this clone: Distinct nucleotide sequences in the sample also encode this CDR3.

Generated by immunoSEQ multiplex PCR, the TCRdb table keeps only in-frame clones and is missing some. The profile shows around 300,000 clones, around 85% of them singletons. The ends were cut back, 3 bases at V and 0 bases at J, with 6 bases in the middle. Germline lookup yields CDR1 KGHDR and CDR2 SFDVKD. The length of the CDR3 is 14 residues. What was sequenced was PBMCs or T cells enriched from blood (not recorded which). This sequence originates from a woman aged 45 to 65 who had recovered from COVID-19. The chain recombines TRBV24-1 with TRBJ2-3; D gene uncertain. For the CDR3, the DNA is TGTGCCACCAGTGATCGAGGCAGCACAGATACGCAGTATTTT. Translation gives CATSDRGSTDTQYF.